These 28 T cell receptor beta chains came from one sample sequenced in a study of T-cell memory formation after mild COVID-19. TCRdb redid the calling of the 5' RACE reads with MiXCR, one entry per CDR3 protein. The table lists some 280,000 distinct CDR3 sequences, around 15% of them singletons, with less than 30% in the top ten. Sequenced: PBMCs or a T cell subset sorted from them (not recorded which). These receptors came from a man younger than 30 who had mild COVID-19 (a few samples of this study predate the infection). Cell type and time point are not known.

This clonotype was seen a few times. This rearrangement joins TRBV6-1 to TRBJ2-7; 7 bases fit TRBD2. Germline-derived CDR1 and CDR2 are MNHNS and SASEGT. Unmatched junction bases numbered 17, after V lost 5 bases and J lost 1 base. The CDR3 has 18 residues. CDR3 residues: CASSYTTASGYLSYEQYV. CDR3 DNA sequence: TGTGCCAGCAGTTATACTACGGCTAGCGGTTATCTATCCTACGAGCAGTACGTC.

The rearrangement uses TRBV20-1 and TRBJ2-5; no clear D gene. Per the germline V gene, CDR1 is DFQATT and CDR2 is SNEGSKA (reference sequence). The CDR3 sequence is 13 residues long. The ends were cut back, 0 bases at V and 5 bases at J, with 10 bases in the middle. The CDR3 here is CSARDEASETQYF. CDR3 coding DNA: TGCAGTGCTAGAGACGAGGCTTCGGAGACCCAGTACTTC.

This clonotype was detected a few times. The CDR3 sequence: CASSQEIVTGLNSGNTIYF. Written as DNA, the CDR3 is TGTGCCAGCAGCCAAGAGATAGTGACGGGACTTAACTCTGGAAACACCATATATTTT. V usage is TRBV3-1 and J usage is TRBJ1-3; D might be TRBD1 (5 bases). The CDR3 covers 19 residues. Germline V lookup: CDR1 LGHDT, CDR2 YNNKEL (reference sequence). V lost 0 bases, J lost 0 bases, and 18 bases lay in between.

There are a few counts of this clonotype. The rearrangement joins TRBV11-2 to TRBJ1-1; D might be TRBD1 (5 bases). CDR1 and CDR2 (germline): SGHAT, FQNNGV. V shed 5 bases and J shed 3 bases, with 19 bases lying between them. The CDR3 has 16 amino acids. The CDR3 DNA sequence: TGTGCCAGCAGCCATGGCCAGGGCCATGTGGACACTGAAGCTTTCTTT. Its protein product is CASSHGQGHVDTEAFF.

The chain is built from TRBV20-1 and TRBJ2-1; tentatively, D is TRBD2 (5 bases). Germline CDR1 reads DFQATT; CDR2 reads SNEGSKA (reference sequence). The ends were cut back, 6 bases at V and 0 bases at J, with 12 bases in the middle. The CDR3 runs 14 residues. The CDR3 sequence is CSARTFDSYNEQFF. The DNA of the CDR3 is TGCAGTGCGCGGACTTTCGACTCCTACAATGAGCAGTTCTTC.

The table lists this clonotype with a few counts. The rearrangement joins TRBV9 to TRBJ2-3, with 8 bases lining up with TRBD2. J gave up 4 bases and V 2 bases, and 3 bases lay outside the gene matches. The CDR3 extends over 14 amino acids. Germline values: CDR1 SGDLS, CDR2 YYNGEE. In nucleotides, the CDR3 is TGTGCCAGCAGCGTTAGCGGGGACCCAGATACGCAGTATTTT. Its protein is CASSVSGDPDTQYF. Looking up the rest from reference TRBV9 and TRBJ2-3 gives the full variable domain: DSGVTQTPKHLITATGQRVTLRCSPRSGDLSVYWYQQSLDQGLQFLIQYYNGEERAKGNILERFSAQQFPDLHSELNLSSLELGDSALYFCASSVSGDPDTQYFGPGTRLTVL.

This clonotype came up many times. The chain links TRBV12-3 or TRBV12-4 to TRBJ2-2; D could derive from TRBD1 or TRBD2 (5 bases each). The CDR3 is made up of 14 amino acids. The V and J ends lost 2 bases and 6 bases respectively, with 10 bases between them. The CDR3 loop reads CASSLSGAAGELFF. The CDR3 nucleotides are TGTGCCAGCAGTTTATCCGGGGCCGCCGGGGAGCTGTTTTTT.

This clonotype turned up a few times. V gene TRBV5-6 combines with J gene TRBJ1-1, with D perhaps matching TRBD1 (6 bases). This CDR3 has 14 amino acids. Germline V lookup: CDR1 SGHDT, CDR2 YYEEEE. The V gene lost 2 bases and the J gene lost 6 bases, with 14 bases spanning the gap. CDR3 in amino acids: CASSFGGVVAEAFF. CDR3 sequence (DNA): TGTGCCAGCAGCTTTGGGGGCGTGGTGGCTGAAGCTTTCTTT.

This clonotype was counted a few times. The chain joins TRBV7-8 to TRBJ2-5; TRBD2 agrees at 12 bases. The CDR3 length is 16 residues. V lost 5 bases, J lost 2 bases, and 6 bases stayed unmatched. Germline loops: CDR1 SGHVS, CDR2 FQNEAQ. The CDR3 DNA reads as TGTGCCAGCAGCACCCGACTAGCGGGAGTTCAAGAGACCCAGTACTTC. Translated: CASSTRLAGVQETQYF.

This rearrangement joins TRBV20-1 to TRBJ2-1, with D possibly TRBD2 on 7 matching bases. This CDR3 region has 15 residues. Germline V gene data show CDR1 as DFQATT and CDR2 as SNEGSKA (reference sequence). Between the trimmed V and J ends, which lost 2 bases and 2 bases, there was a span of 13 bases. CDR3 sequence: CSARLGGGPYNEQFF. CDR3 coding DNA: TGCAGTGCTAGATTGGGCGGGGGCCCCTACAATGAGCAGTTCTTC.

In nucleotides, the CDR3 is TGTGCCAGCAGTTTTGGTTATAGCACAGATACGCAGTATTTT. Amino acids: CASSFGYSTDTQYF. The chain couples TRBV27 to TRBJ2-3; D uncertain. Germline lookup yields CDR1 MNHEY and CDR2 SMNVEV (reference sequence). V gave up 3 bases and J gave up 0 bases, with 7 bases separating them. The length of the CDR3 is 14 residues.

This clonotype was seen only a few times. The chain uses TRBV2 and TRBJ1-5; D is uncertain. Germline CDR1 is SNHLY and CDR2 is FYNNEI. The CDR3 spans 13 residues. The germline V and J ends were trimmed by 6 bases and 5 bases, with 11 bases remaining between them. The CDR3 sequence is CASRTHPHQPQHF. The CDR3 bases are TGTGCCAGCAGAACCCATCCCCATCAGCCCCAGCATTTT. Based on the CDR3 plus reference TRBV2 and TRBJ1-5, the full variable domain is EPEVTQTPSHQVTQMGQEVILRCVPISNHLYFYWYRQILGQKVEFLVSFYNNEISEKSEIFDDQFSVERPDGSNFTLKIRSTKLEDSAMYFCASRTHPHQPQHFGDGTRLSIL.

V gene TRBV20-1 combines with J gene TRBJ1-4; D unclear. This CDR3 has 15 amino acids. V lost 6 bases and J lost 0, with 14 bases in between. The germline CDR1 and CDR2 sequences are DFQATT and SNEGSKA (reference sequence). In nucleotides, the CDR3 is TGCAGTGCAACGAGTCCGCTTGCAACTAATGAAAAACTGTTTTTT. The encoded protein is CSATSPLATNEKLFF.

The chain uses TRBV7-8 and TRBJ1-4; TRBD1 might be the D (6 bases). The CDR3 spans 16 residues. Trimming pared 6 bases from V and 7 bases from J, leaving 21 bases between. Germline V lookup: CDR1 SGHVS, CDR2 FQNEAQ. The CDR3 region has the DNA TGTGCCAGCAGTTCGAAGGGGGAGGGGGAGGCTGAAAAACTGTTTTTT. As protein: CASSSKGEGEAEKLFF.

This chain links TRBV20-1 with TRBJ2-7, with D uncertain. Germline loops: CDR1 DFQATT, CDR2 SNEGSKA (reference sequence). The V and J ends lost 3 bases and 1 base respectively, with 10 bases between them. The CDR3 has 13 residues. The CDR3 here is CSARAVASYEQYV. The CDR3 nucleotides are TGCAGTGCTAGGGCAGTCGCTTCCTACGAGCAGTACGTC.

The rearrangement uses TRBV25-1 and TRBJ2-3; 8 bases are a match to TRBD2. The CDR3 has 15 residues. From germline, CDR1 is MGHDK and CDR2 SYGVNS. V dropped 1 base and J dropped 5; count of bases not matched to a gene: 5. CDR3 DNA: TGTGCCAGCAGTGAATCGGGGGGGGGCGGAGATACGCAGTATTTT. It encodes CASSESGGGGDTQYF.

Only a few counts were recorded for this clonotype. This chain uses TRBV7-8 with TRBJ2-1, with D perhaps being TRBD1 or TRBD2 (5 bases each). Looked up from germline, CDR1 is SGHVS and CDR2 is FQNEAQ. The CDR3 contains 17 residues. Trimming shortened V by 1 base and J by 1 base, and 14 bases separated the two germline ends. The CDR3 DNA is TGTGCCAGCAGCTTAGTCCCGGGGCCCGTTTCCTACAATGAGCAGTTCTTC. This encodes CASSLVPGPVSYNEQFF.

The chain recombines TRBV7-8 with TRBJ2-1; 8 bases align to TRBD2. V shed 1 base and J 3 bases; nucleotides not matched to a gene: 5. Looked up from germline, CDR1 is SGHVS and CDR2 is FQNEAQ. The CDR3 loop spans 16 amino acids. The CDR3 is CASSLERGGLYNEQFF. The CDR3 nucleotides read TGTGCCAGCAGCTTAGAACGGGGGGGCCTCTACAATGAGCAGTTCTTC.

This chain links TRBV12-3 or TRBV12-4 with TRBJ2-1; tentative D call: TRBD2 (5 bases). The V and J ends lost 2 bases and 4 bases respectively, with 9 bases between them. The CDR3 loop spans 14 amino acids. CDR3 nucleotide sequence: TGTGCCAGCAGTTTATCGGCGGGTTACAATGAGCAGTTCTTC. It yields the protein CASSLSAGYNEQFF.

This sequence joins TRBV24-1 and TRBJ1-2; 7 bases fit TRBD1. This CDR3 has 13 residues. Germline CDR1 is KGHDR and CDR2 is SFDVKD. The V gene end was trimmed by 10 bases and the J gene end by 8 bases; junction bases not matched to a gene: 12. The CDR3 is CATSHRGAKGYTF. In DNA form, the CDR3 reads TGTGCCACGTCTCACAGGGGAGCGAAAGGCTACACCTTC.

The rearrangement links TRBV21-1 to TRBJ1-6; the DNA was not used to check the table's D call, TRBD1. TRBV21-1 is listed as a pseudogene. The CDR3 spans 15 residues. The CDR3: CASSTRQGVSSPLHF. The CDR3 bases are TGTGCCAGCAGCACAAGACAGGGTGTAAGTTCACCCCTCCACTTT.

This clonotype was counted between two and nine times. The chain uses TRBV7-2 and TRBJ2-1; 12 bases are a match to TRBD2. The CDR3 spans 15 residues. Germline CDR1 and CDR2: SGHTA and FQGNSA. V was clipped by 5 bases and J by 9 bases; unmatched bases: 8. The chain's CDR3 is CASSHPSGGELEQFF. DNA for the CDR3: TGTGCCAGCAGCCACCCTAGCGGGGGGGAACTTGAGCAGTTCTTC.

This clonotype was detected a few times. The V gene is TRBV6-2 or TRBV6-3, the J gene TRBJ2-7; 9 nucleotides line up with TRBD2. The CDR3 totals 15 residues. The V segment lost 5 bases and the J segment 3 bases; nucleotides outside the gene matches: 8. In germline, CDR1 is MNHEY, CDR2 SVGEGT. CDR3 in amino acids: CASSASGGHSYEQYV. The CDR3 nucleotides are TGTGCCAGCAGTGCCAGCGGGGGGCATAGCTACGAGCAGTACGTC.

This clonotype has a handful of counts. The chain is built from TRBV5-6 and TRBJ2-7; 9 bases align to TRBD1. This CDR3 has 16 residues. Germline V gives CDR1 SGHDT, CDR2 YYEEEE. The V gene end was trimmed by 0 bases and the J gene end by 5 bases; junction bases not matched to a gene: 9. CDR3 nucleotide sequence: TGTGCCAGCAGCTTGGTGGGCGGACAGGGGAGCAACGAGCAGTACTTC. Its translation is CASSLVGGQGSNEQYF.

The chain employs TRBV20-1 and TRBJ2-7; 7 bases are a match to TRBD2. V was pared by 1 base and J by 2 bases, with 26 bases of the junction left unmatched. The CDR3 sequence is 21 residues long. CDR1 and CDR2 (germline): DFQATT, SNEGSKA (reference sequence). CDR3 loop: CSARALLVPGFPGGWTYEQYF. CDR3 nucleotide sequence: TGCAGTGCTAGAGCTCTCCTCGTCCCCGGTTTTCCCGGGGGGTGGACCTACGAGCAGTACTTC.

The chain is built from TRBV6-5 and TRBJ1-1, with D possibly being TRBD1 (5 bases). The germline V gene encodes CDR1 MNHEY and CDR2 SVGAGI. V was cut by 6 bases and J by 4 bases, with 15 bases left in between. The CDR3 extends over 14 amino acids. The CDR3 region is CASRSRNQGTEAFF. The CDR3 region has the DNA TGTGCCAGCAGGTCCAGAAACCAGGGCACTGAAGCTTTCTTT.

The CDR3 spells CASSPDRNYEQFF. The CDR3 bases are TGTGCCAGCAGCCCGGACCGGAACTATGAGCAGTTCTTC. The rearrangement uses TRBV7-9 and TRBJ2-1; D unresolved. V lost 5 bases and J 8 bases, leaving 13 bases between the germline ends. This CDR3 comprises 13 residues. CDR1 is SEHNR, CDR2 FQNEAQ, per germline (reference sequence). The complete variable domain, with remaining parts taken from reference TRBV7-9 and TRBJ2-1, reads DTGVSQNPRHKITKRGQNVTFRCDPISEHNRLYWYRQTLGQGPEFLTYFQNEAQLEKSRLLSDRFSAERPKGSFSTLEIQRTEQGDSAMYLCASSPDRNYEQFFGPGTRLTVL.

This chain's CDR3 is CASSSRTGYTF. DNA of the CDR3: TGTGCCAGCAGTTCCCGTACGGGCTACACCTTC. This chain uses TRBV12-3 or TRBV12-4 with TRBJ1-2; D is unclear. The CDR3 has 11 residues. Trimming removed 4 bases at V and 8 bases at J, with 8 bases between.